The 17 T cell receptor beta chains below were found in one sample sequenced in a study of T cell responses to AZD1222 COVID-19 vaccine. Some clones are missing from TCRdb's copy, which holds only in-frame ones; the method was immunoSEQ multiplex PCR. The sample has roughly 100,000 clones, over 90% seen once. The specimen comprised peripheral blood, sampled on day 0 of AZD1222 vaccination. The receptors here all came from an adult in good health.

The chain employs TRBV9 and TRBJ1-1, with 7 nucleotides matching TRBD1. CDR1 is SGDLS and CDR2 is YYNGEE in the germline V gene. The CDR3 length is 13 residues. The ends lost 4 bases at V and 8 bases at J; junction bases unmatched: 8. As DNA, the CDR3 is TGTGCCAGCAGCAAAACCACGACAGGGGAAGCTTTCTTT. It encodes CASSKTTTGEAFF.

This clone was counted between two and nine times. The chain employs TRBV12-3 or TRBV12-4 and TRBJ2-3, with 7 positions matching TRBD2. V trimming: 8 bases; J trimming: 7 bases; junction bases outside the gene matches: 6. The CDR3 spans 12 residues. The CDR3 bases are TGTGCCAGCGCCACTAGCGCCAATACGCAGTATTTT. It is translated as CASATSANTQYF.

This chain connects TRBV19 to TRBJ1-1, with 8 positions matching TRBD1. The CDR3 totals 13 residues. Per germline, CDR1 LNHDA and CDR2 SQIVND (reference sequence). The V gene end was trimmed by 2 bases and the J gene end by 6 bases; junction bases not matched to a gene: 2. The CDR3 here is CASSIRQGPEAFF. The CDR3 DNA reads TGTGCCAGTAGTATACGACAGGGGCCTGAAGCTTTCTTT.

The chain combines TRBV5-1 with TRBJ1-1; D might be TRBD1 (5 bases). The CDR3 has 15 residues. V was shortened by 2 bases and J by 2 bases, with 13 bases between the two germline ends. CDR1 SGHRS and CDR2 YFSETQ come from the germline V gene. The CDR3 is CASSLSGGANTEAFF. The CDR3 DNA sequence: TGCGCCAGCAGCTTATCCGGGGGAGCCAACACTGAAGCTTTCTTT.

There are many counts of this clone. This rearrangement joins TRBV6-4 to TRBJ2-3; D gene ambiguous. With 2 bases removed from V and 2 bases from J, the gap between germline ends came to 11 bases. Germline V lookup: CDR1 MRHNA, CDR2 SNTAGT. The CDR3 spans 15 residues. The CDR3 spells CASSDGKGSTDTQYF. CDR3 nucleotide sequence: TGTGCCAGCAGTGACGGGAAGGGTTCCACAGATACGCAGTATTTT.

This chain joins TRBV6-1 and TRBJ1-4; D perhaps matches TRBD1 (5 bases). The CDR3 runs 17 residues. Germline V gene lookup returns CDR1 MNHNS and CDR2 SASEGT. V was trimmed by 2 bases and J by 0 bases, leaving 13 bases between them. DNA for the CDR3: TGTGCCAGCAGTGAACTGGGGTTGACAGCAACTAATGAAAAACTGTTTTTT. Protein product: CASSELGLTATNEKLFF.

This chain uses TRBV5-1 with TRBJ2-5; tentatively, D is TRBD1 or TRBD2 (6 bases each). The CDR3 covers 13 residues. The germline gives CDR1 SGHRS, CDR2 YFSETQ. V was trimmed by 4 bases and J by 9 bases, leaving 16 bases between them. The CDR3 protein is CASSGGTGRPQYF. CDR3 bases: TGCGCCAGCAGCGGAGGAACAGGGAGGCCCCAGTACTTC.

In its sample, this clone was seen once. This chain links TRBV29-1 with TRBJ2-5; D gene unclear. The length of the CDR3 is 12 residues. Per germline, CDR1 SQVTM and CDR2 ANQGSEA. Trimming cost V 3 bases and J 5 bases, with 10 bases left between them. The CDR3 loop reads CSVDPAGETQYF. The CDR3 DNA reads TGCAGCGTTGATCCGGCTGGCGAGACCCAGTACTTC. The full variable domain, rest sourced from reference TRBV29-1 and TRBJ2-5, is SAVISQKPSRDICQRGTSLTIQCQVDSQVTMMFWYRQQPGQSLTLIATANQGSEATYESGFVIDKFPISRPNLTFSTLTVSNMSPEDSSIYLCSVDPAGETQYFGPGTRLLVL.

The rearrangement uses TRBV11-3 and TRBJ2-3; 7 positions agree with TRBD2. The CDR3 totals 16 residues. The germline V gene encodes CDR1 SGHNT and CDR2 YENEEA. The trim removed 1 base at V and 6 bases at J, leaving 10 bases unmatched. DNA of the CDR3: TGTGCCAGCAGCTTAGGTCTCGGGGGAGGGGTGGATACGCAGTATTTT. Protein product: CASSLGLGGGVDTQYF.

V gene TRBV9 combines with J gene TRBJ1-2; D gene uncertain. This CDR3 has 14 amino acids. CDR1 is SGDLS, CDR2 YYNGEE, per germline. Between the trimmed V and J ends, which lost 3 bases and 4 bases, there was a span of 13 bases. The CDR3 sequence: CASSAQTLLYGYTF. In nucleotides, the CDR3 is TGTGCCAGCAGCGCCCAGACACTTCTCTATGGCTACACCTTC. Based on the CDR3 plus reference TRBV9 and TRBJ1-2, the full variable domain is DSGVTQTPKHLITATGQRVTLRCSPRSGDLSVYWYQQSLDQGLQFLIQYYNGEERAKGNILERFSAQQFPDLHSELNLSSLELGDSALYFCASSAQTLLYGYTFGSGTRLTVV.

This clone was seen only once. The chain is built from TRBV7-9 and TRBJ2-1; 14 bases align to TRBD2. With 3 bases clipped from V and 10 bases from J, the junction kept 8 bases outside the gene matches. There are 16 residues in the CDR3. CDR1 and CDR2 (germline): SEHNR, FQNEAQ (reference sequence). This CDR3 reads CASSFPGLAGGEEQFF. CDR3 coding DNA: TGTGCCAGCAGCTTTCCAGGACTAGCGGGAGGAGAGGAGCAGTTCTTC.

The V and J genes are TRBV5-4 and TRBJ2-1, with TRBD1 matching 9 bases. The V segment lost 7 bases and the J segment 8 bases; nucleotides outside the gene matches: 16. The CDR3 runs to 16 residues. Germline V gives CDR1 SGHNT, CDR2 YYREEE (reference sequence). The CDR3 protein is CASRLRLGQGVDEQFF. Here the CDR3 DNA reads TGTGCCAGCCGGCTTCGATTGGGACAGGGTGTCGATGAGCAGTTCTTC.

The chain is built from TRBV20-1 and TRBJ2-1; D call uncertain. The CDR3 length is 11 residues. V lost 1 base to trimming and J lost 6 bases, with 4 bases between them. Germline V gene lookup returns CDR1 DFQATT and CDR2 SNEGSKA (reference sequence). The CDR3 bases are TGCAGTGCTAGAGTATTCAATGAGCAGTTCTTC. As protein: CSARVFNEQFF.

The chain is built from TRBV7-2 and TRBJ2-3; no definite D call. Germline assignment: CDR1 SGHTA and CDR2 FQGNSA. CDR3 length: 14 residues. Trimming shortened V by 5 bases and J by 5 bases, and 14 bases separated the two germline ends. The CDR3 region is CASSPSSAGDTQYF. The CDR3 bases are TGTGCCAGCAGCCCCTCTAGTGCAGGAGATACGCAGTATTTT.

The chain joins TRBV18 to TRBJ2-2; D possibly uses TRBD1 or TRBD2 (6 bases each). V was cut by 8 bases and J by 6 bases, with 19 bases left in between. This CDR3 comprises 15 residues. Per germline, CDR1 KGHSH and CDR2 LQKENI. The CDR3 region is CASNNAGQTSGELFF. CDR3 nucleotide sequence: TGTGCCAGCAACAACGCGGGACAAACCTCCGGGGAGCTGTTTTTT.

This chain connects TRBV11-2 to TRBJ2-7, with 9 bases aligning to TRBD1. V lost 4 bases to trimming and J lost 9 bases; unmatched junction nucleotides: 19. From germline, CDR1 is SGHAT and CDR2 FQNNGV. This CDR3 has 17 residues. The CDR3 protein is CASSSGYLGQGPLGQYF. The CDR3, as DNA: TGTGCCAGCAGCTCCGGTTATCTGGGACAGGGTCCCTTAGGGCAGTACTTC.

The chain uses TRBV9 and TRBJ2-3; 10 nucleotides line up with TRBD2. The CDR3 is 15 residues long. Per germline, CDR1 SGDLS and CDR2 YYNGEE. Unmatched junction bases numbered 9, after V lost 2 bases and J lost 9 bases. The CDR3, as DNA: TGTGCCAGCAGCGTCCTAGCGGGAGAAACAGGCACGCAGTATTTT. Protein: CASSVLAGETGTQYF.